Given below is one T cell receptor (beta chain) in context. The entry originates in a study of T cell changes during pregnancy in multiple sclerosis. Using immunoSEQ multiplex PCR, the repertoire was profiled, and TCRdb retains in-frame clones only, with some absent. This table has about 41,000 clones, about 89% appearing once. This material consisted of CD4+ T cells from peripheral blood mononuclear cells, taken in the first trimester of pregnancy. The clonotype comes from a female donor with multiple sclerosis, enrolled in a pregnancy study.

CDR3 DNA sequence: TGTGCCAGCAGTAAGACAGTAACCAATAATGAGCAGTTCTTC. Its protein product is CASSKTVTNNEQFF. The rearrangement links TRBV2 to TRBJ2-1; maybe TRBD1 (5 bases). Germline CDR1 is SNHLY and CDR2 is FYNNEI. This CDR3 comprises 14 residues. Trimming stripped 5 bases from V and 7 bases from J, with 15 bases between.